Listed below are T cell receptor beta chains from one sample, sequenced in a study of human T cells and chemical hapten exposure. TCRdb analysed the RACE reads with MiXCR anew, one entry per CDR3 protein. Altogether some 200,000 distinct CDR3 sequences are present, just under 30% being singletons, with the ten largest covering about 2.7%. Sequenced material: whole blood, taken in connection with sensitization to the hapten diphenylcyclopropenone (DPC). The origin of the receptors is a woman between 25 and 40 years old with alopecia areata. Some clones in this sample may be carry-over from other donors' samples. The CDR3 runs from the conserved cysteine through the conserved F or W. D genes are given only for firm matches. Size values are once, few and many counts, or a class for expanded clones, and some rows have none.

abundance: many; d_gene: .; v_gene: TRBV5-1; j_gene: TRBJ2-5; CDR3nt: TGCGCCAGCAGCTTGGCCGGCGGTCAAGAGACCCAGTACTTC; CDR3aa: CASSLAGGQETQYF
abundance: .; d_gene: .; v_gene: TRBV19; j_gene: TRBJ1-3; CDR3nt: TGTGTCAGTAGTACAGGGACCCAGTTCAGAAACACCATATATTTT; CDR3aa: CVSSTGTQFRNTIYF
abundance: few; d_gene: .; v_gene: TRBV18; j_gene: TRBJ1-5; CDR3nt: TGTGCCAGCTCACCTAACAGGGTTTTGCAGCCCCAGCATTTT; CDR3aa: CASSPNRVLQPQHF
abundance: once; d_gene: TRBD1; v_gene: TRBV20-1; j_gene: TRBJ1-5; CDR3nt: TGCAGTGCGAAAATGACAGGGGCAAGCAATCAGCCCCAGCATTTT; CDR3aa: CSAKMTGASNQPQHF
abundance: few; d_gene: .; v_gene: TRBV29-1; j_gene: TRBJ2-7; CDR3nt: TGCAGCGTCCAGGGGAGCTACGAGCAGTACTTC; CDR3aa: CSVQGSYEQYF
abundance: .; d_gene: TRBD1; v_gene: TRBV24-1; j_gene: TRBJ2-3; CDR3nt: TGTGCCACCAGTGATTTGGAGGGGGCCGCAGATACGCAGTATTTT; CDR3aa: CATSDLEGAADTQYF
abundance: .; d_gene: TRBD2; v_gene: TRBV29-1; j_gene: TRBJ2-1; CDR3nt: TGCAGCGTTTCTAGCGGGAGCCCCTATGAGCAGTTCTTC; CDR3aa: CSVSSGSPYEQFF
abundance: .; d_gene: .; v_gene: TRBV28; j_gene: TRBJ2-3; CDR3nt: TGTGCCAGCAGTTCAGGGGTCACAGATACGCAGTATTTT; CDR3aa: CASSSGVTDTQYF
abundance: many; d_gene: .; v_gene: TRBV5-1; j_gene: TRBJ2-7; CDR3nt: TGCGCCAGCAGCTGGGACAAATCCTACGAGCAGTACTTC; CDR3aa: CASSWDKSYEQYF
abundance: many; d_gene: .; v_gene: TRBV20-1; j_gene: TRBJ1-4; CDR3nt: TGCAGTGCTGCCCCGGGGGAAAAACTGTTTTTT; CDR3aa: CSAAPGEKLFF
abundance: .; d_gene: .; v_gene: TRBV29-1; j_gene: TRBJ2-7; CDR3nt: TGCAGCTCAAGGGACAACTCCTACGAGCAGTACTTC; CDR3aa: CSSRDNSYEQYF
abundance: few; d_gene: .; v_gene: TRBV9; j_gene: TRBJ1-6; CDR3nt: TGTGCCAGCAGCGGATCCTATAATTCACCCCTCCACTTT; CDR3aa: CASSGSYNSPLHF
abundance: few; d_gene: .; v_gene: TRBV28; j_gene: TRBJ1-1; CDR3nt: TGTGCCAGCAGTTTCCCCCCAGGAGCTGAAGCTTTCTTT; CDR3aa: CASSFPPGAEAFF
abundance: .; d_gene: .; v_gene: TRBV7-2; j_gene: TRBJ1-4; CDR3nt: TGTGCCAGCAGCTTACAAAGAAGCAATGAAAAACTGATTTTT; CDR3aa: CASSLQRSNEKLIF
abundance: few; d_gene: .; v_gene: TRBV24-1; j_gene: TRBJ2-1; CDR3nt: TGTGCCACCAGTGATAGAGACAATGAGCAGTTCTTC; CDR3aa: CATSDRDNEQFF
abundance: few; d_gene: .; v_gene: TRBV6-6; j_gene: TRBJ1-3; CDR3nt: TGTGCCAGCAAACTGACGGCTTCTGGAAACACCATATATTTT; CDR3aa: CASKLTASGNTIYF
abundance: few; d_gene: TRBD1; v_gene: TRBV11-1; j_gene: TRBJ1-2; CDR3nt: TGTGCCAGCAGCCCGATTGACAGGGAGGATGGCTACACCTTC; CDR3aa: CASSPIDREDGYTF
abundance: few; d_gene: .; v_gene: TRBV18; j_gene: TRBJ1-1; CDR3nt: TGTGCCAGCTCACCGGTTGTGGGGGCACTAGGGCGCTTTGAAGCTTTCTTT; CDR3aa: CASSPVVGALGRFEAFF
abundance: .; d_gene: .; v_gene: TRBV3-1; j_gene: TRBJ2-7; CDR3nt: TGTGCCAGCAGCCAAGGCACCAGGGACTACGAGCAGTACTTC; CDR3aa: CASSQGTRDYEQYF
abundance: few; d_gene: .; v_gene: TRBV29-1; j_gene: TRBJ2-1; CDR3nt: TGCAGCGTTTCTCACAATGAGCAGTTCTTC; CDR3aa: CSVSHNEQFF
abundance: .; d_gene: .; v_gene: TRBV9; j_gene: TRBJ1-2; CDR3nt: TGTGTCAGCAGCGTAGGGGGCTATGGCTACACCTTC; CDR3aa: CVSSVGGYGYTF
abundance: .; d_gene: .; v_gene: TRBV5-1; j_gene: TRBJ2-5; CDR3nt: TGCGCCAGCAGCTTAATGGCGGGCCAAGAGACCCAGTACTTC; CDR3aa: CASSLMAGQETQYF
abundance: .; d_gene: .; v_gene: TRBV7-9; j_gene: TRBJ2-2; CDR3nt: TGTGCCAGCAGCTTAGTTGCGGGCACCGGGGAGCTGTTTTTT; CDR3aa: CASSLVAGTGELFF
abundance: .; d_gene: .; v_gene: TRBV10-3; j_gene: TRBJ1-3; CDR3nt: TGTGCCATCAGTGAGTCGGCCGCGATCTCTGGAAACACCATATATTTT; CDR3aa: CAISESAAISGNTIYF
abundance: few; d_gene: .; v_gene: TRBV12-3/TRBV12-4; j_gene: TRBJ1-2; CDR3nt: TGTGCCAGCAGTTCGACAGGTCTCTATGGCTACACCTTC; CDR3aa: CASSSTGLYGYTF
abundance: .; d_gene: .; v_gene: TRBV7-2; j_gene: TRBJ2-3; CDR3nt: TGTGCCAGCAGCCGACAGTTCACAGATACGCAGTATTTT; CDR3aa: CASSRQFTDTQYF
abundance: few; d_gene: .; v_gene: TRBV28; j_gene: TRBJ2-7; CDR3nt: TGTGCCAGCAGTTTTAGGGCCTACGAGCAGTACTTC; CDR3aa: CASSFRAYEQYF
abundance: many; d_gene: .; v_gene: TRBV29-1; j_gene: TRBJ1-3; CDR3nt: TGCAGCGTTGGACCCTTGAGAGGGACCATATATTTT; CDR3aa: CSVGPLRGTIYF
abundance: few; d_gene: TRBD2; v_gene: TRBV4-3; j_gene: TRBJ2-4; CDR3nt: TGCGCCAGCAGCCAAGACCGCGGGGGTATAGCCAAAAACATTCAGTACTTC; CDR3aa: CASSQDRGGIAKNIQYF